This is a list of T cell receptor beta chains from one sample in a study of blood T cell repertoires in COVID-19. Measured with immunoSEQ multiplex PCR; TCRdb has only the in-frame clones, and not every one. The table lists over 250,000 clones, about 70% of them singletons. Sequencing was done on a sample of peripheral blood. The receptors derive from an elderly woman with acute or convalescent COVID-19. The CDR3 runs from the conserved cysteine through the conserved F or W. Fields, in order: D gene, V gene, clone size, J gene, CDR3 protein, CDR3 DNA. A D gene is named only where the DNA matches it firmly. Not every row has a clone size; where given, it reads once, few, many or a size class.

d_gene: TRBD1
v_gene: TRBV6-1
abundance: -
j_gene: TRBJ2-4
CDR3aa: CASSDPDRGNIQYF
CDR3nt: TGTGCCAGCAGTGACCCTGACAGGGGAAACATTCAGTACTTC

d_gene: -
v_gene: TRBV10-3
abundance: -
j_gene: TRBJ1-2
CDR3aa: CAISESGTYSEGYTF
CDR3nt: TGTGCCATCAGTGAGTCCGGGACATACTCAGAGGGCTACACCTTC

d_gene: TRBD1
v_gene: TRBV5-8
abundance: -
j_gene: TRBJ2-5
CDR3aa: CASRTGILETQYF
CDR3nt: TGTGCCAGCAGGACAGGGATCTTGGAGACCCAGTACTTC

d_gene: TRBD1
v_gene: TRBV29-1
abundance: -
j_gene: TRBJ2-5
CDR3aa: CSVGQGGGKTQYF
CDR3nt: TGCAGCGTTGGACAGGGTGGCGGAAAGACCCAGTACTTC

d_gene: -
v_gene: TRBV6-5
abundance: -
j_gene: TRBJ1-5
CDR3aa: CASSIGGGNQPQHF
CDR3nt: TGTGCCAGCAGTATAGGGGGTGGCAATCAGCCCCAGCATTTT

d_gene: TRBD1
v_gene: TRBV3-1/TRBV3-2
abundance: -
j_gene: TRBJ1-2
CDR3aa: CASSHQDRVGTYGYTF
CDR3nt: TGTGCCAGCAGCCACCAGGACAGGGTGGGGACCTATGGCTACACCTTC

d_gene: -
v_gene: TRBV19
abundance: -
j_gene: TRBJ2-7
CDR3aa: CASSIEGRDYEQYF
CDR3nt: TGTGCCAGTAGTATAGAGGGCAGGGACTACGAGCAGTACTTC

d_gene: -
v_gene: TRBV18
abundance: -
j_gene: TRBJ2-1
CDR3aa: CASSPGRLEQFF
CDR3nt: TGTGCCAGCTCACCGGGGCGTTTGGAGCAGTTCTTC

d_gene: TRBD1
v_gene: TRBV7-9
abundance: -
j_gene: TRBJ2-2
CDR3aa: CASSRRQGDIRELFF
CDR3nt: TGTGCCAGCAGCCGTAGACAGGGGGATATCAGGGAGCTGTTTTTT

d_gene: -
v_gene: TRBV20-1
abundance: -
j_gene: TRBJ1-3
CDR3aa: CSASILGAGNTIYF
CDR3nt: TGCAGTGCTAGTATATTGGGAGCTGGAAACACCATATATTTT

d_gene: -
v_gene: TRBV5-1
abundance: -
j_gene: TRBJ1-6
CDR3aa: CASSEGAYNSPLHF
CDR3nt: TGCGCCAGCTCTGAAGGAGCCTATAATTCACCCCTCCACTTT

d_gene: TRBD1
v_gene: TRBV5-1
abundance: -
j_gene: TRBJ2-1
CDR3aa: CASSRTGDSNEQFF
CDR3nt: TGCGCCAGCAGCCGGACAGGGGACTCCAATGAGCAGTTCTTC

d_gene: -
v_gene: TRBV12-3/TRBV12-4
abundance: few
j_gene: TRBJ1-2
CDR3aa: CASSLRGGYGYTF
CDR3nt: TGTGCCAGCAGTTTAAGGGGAGGCTATGGCTACACCTTC

d_gene: TRBD2
v_gene: TRBV5-6
abundance: many
j_gene: TRBJ2-7
CDR3aa: CASSFSGRADWEQYF
CDR3nt: TGTGCCAGCAGCTTTAGCGGGAGGGCTGACTGGGAGCAGTACTTC

d_gene: -
v_gene: TRBV28
abundance: -
j_gene: TRBJ1-2
CDR3aa: CASRYPQGINYGYTF
CDR3nt: TGTGCCAGCAGATACCCTCAGGGGATTAACTATGGCTACACCTTC

d_gene: TRBD2
v_gene: TRBV5-5
abundance: -
j_gene: TRBJ2-1
CDR3aa: CASSPGTSGRDEQFF
CDR3nt: TGTGCCAGCAGCCCCGGGACTAGCGGGAGGGATGAGCAGTTCTTC

d_gene: TRBD1
v_gene: TRBV11-2
abundance: -
j_gene: TRBJ2-5
CDR3aa: CASSFSQGAGETQYF
CDR3nt: TGTGCCAGCAGCTTCTCACAGGGGGCGGGAGAGACCCAGTACTTC

d_gene: -
v_gene: TRBV2
abundance: once
j_gene: TRBJ2-7
CDR3aa: CASSAGYEQYF
CDR3nt: TGTGCCAGCAGTGCCGGGTACGAGCAGTACTTC

d_gene: TRBD1
v_gene: TRBV2
abundance: -
j_gene: TRBJ1-5
CDR3aa: CASGGQGRVNQPQHF
CDR3nt: TGTGCCAGCGGGGGACAGGGTCGGGTCAATCAGCCCCAGCATTTT

d_gene: TRBD2
v_gene: TRBV5-1
abundance: -
j_gene: TRBJ2-5
CDR3aa: CASRDSGLAFETQYF
CDR3nt: TGCGCCAGCCGGGATTCGGGACTAGCTTTTGAGACCCAGTACTTC

d_gene: TRBD2
v_gene: TRBV18
abundance: -
j_gene: TRBJ2-1
CDR3aa: CASSPGLAGVNLYNEQFF
CDR3nt: TGTGCCAGCTCACCAGGACTAGCGGGAGTGAATCTCTACAATGAGCAGTTCTTC

d_gene: TRBD2
v_gene: TRBV5-1
abundance: once
j_gene: TRBJ2-2
CDR3aa: CASSLEGTTRFGELFF
CDR3nt: TGCGCCAGCAGCTTGGAAGGGACTACGCGTTTCGGGGAGCTGTTTTTT

d_gene: -
v_gene: TRBV27
abundance: -
j_gene: TRBJ1-4
CDR3aa: CASSLSIYLNEKLFF
CDR3nt: TGTGCCAGCAGTTTATCTATCTACCTAAATGAAAAACTGTTTTTT

d_gene: -
v_gene: TRBV2
abundance: -
j_gene: TRBJ2-7
CDR3aa: CASGRDRGTYEQYF
CDR3nt: TGTGCCAGCGGCCGGGACCGCGGGACCTACGAGCAGTACTTC

d_gene: -
v_gene: TRBV3-1/TRBV3-2
abundance: -
j_gene: TRBJ1-4
CDR3aa: CASSQATGSREKLFF
CDR3nt: TGTGCCAGCAGCCAAGCAACAGGGTCGAGAGAAAAACTGTTTTTT

d_gene: -
v_gene: TRBV18
abundance: -
j_gene: TRBJ1-2
CDR3aa: CASSPRTDYGYTF
CDR3nt: TGTGCCAGCTCACCGAGGACAGACTATGGCTACACCTTC

d_gene: -
v_gene: TRBV29-1
abundance: once
j_gene: TRBJ2-6
CDR3aa: CSVVGDSSGANVLTF
CDR3nt: TGCAGCGTTGTCGGGGATAGCTCTGGGGCCAACGTCCTGACTTTC

d_gene: TRBD2
v_gene: TRBV2
abundance: -
j_gene: TRBJ2-3
CDR3aa: CASDLAGGGVTQYF
CDR3nt: TGTGCCAGCGACTTAGCGGGAGGTGGGGTTACGCAGTATTTT

d_gene: TRBD1
v_gene: TRBV4-3
abundance: once
j_gene: TRBJ1-2
CDR3aa: CASSQDMRTGRHGYTF
CDR3nt: TGCGCCAGCAGCCAAGATATGAGGACAGGGCGGCATGGCTACACCTTC

d_gene: -
v_gene: TRBV6-2/TRBV6-3
abundance: -
j_gene: TRBJ2-7
CDR3aa: CASSSFGVGVYEQYF
CDR3nt: TGTGCCAGCAGTTCATTCGGGGTAGGCGTTTACGAGCAGTACTTC

d_gene: -
v_gene: TRBV11-2
abundance: -
j_gene: TRBJ1-2
CDR3aa: CASSLGGINYGYTF
CDR3nt: TGTGCCAGCAGCTTAGGAGGGATTAACTATGGCTACACCTTC

d_gene: -
v_gene: TRBV7-8
abundance: -
j_gene: TRBJ2-1
CDR3aa: CASSPRNEQFF
CDR3nt: TGTGCCAGCAGCCCCCGGAATGAGCAGTTCTTC

d_gene: -
v_gene: TRBV27
abundance: -
j_gene: TRBJ1-5
CDR3aa: CASSFLGGRDQPQHF
CDR3nt: TGTGCCAGCAGTTTTTTAGGGGGGAGGGATCAGCCCCAGCATTTT

d_gene: -
v_gene: TRBV9
abundance: -
j_gene: TRBJ2-7
CDR3aa: CASSVSSSGEQYF
CDR3nt: TGTGCCAGCAGCGTTTCAAGTTCGGGTGAGCAGTACTTC

d_gene: TRBD1
v_gene: TRBV19
abundance: -
j_gene: TRBJ1-1
CDR3aa: CASSRTGGTEAFF
CDR3nt: TGTGCCAGTAGTAGGACAGGGGGAACTGAAGCTTTCTTT

d_gene: TRBD1
v_gene: TRBV5-1
abundance: -
j_gene: TRBJ1-2
CDR3aa: CASSPGTGSNGYTF
CDR3nt: TGCGCCAGCAGCCCAGGGACAGGGAGTAATGGCTACACCTTC

d_gene: TRBD2
v_gene: TRBV5-5
abundance: -
j_gene: TRBJ2-5
CDR3aa: CASSLGLARQETQYF
CDR3nt: TGTGCCAGCAGCTTGGGACTAGCGAGACAAGAGACCCAGTACTTC

d_gene: -
v_gene: TRBV2
abundance: -
j_gene: TRBJ1-5
CDR3aa: CASRGWGNQPQHF
CDR3nt: TGTGCCAGCAGGGGCTGGGGCAATCAGCCCCAGCATTTT

d_gene: TRBD1
v_gene: TRBV2
abundance: -
j_gene: TRBJ2-3
CDR3aa: CASRGRQGRSSTDTQYF
CDR3nt: TGTGCCAGCAGGGGCAGACAGGGACGGTCTAGCACAGATACGCAGTATTTT

d_gene: -
v_gene: TRBV10-3
abundance: few
j_gene: TRBJ1-6
CDR3aa: CAISQGVLFSPLHF
CDR3nt: TGTGCCATCAGCCAAGGGGTTTTATTTTCACCCCTCCACTTT

d_gene: -
v_gene: TRBV7-2
abundance: -
j_gene: TRBJ1-6
CDR3aa: CASQLGNSPLHF
CDR3nt: TGTGCCTCTCAACTGGGCAATTCACCCCTCCACTTT

d_gene: TRBD2
v_gene: TRBV6-1
abundance: -
j_gene: TRBJ2-1
CDR3aa: CASSGTSGSFSYNEQFF
CDR3nt: TGTGCCAGCAGTGGAACTAGCGGGAGTTTCTCCTACAATGAGCAGTTCTTC

d_gene: -
v_gene: TRBV7-9
abundance: few
j_gene: TRBJ1-4
CDR3aa: CASSPQGRVVEKLFF
CDR3nt: TGTGCCAGCAGCCCCCAGGGGCGGGTAGTCGAAAAACTGTTTTTT

d_gene: -
v_gene: TRBV7-9
abundance: -
j_gene: TRBJ2-1
CDR3aa: CATSVSDHEQFF
CDR3nt: TGTGCCACTAGCGTAAGTGATCATGAGCAGTTCTTC

d_gene: -
v_gene: TRBV19
abundance: -
j_gene: TRBJ2-3
CDR3aa: CASSPRLDTQYF
CDR3nt: TGTGCCAGTAGCCCGAGGTTAGATACGCAGTATTTT

d_gene: TRBD2
v_gene: TRBV19
abundance: few
j_gene: TRBJ2-7
CDR3aa: CASSMSGTSGSYEQYF
CDR3nt: TGTGCCAGTAGTATGAGTGGGACTAGCGGATCCTACGAGCAGTACTTC

d_gene: -
v_gene: TRBV24-1
abundance: -
j_gene: TRBJ2-7
CDR3aa: CATSDCEGADYEQYF
CDR3nt: TGTGCCACCAGTGATTGTGAGGGTGCGGACTACGAGCAGTACTTC

d_gene: -
v_gene: TRBV2
abundance: -
j_gene: TRBJ1-5
CDR3aa: CASSSGLGQPQHF
CDR3nt: TGTGCCAGCAGTTCAGGGCTGGGGCAGCCCCAGCATTTT

d_gene: -
v_gene: TRBV7-9
abundance: -
j_gene: TRBJ1-1
CDR3aa: CASSLVSLGPMEAFF
CDR3nt: TGTGCCAGCAGCTTAGTGTCCTTGGGGCCGATGGAAGCTTTCTTT

d_gene: -
v_gene: TRBV6-5
abundance: -
j_gene: TRBJ2-7
CDR3aa: CASKGLPYEQYF
CDR3nt: TGTGCCAGCAAGGGACTTCCCTACGAGCAGTACTTC

d_gene: -
v_gene: TRBV6-5
abundance: -
j_gene: TRBJ1-6
CDR3aa: CASSNLGRASPLHF
CDR3nt: TGTGCCAGCAGTAACCTGGGGAGGGCTTCACCCCTCCACTTT

d_gene: -
v_gene: TRBV12-3/TRBV12-4
abundance: -
j_gene: TRBJ1-5
CDR3aa: CASSAAGTQHF
CDR3nt: TGTGCCAGCAGTGCAGCCGGGACCCAGCATTTT

d_gene: -
v_gene: TRBV6-6
abundance: -
j_gene: TRBJ2-3
CDR3aa: CASGVVLVRGTDTQYF
CDR3nt: TGTGCCAGCGGGGTAGTACTAGTGCGCGGGACAGATACGCAGTATTTT

d_gene: TRBD1
v_gene: TRBV6-5
abundance: -
j_gene: TRBJ1-5
CDR3aa: CASSSDRAEQPQHF
CDR3nt: TGTGCCAGCAGTTCAGACAGGGCTGAGCAGCCCCAGCATTTT

d_gene: -
v_gene: TRBV3-1/TRBV3-2
abundance: -
j_gene: TRBJ1-3
CDR3aa: CASSQTWTAGNTIYF
CDR3nt: TGTGCCAGCAGCCAAACTTGGACAGCCGGAAACACCATATATTTT

d_gene: -
v_gene: TRBV29-1
abundance: -
j_gene: TRBJ1-1
CDR3aa: CSVEFMNTEAFF
CDR3nt: TGCAGCGTTGAGTTTATGAACACTGAAGCTTTCTTT

d_gene: -
v_gene: TRBV18
abundance: -
j_gene: TRBJ2-5
CDR3aa: CASSLNREWETQYF
CDR3nt: TGTGCCAGCTCACTAAACAGAGAGTGGGAGACCCAGTACTTC